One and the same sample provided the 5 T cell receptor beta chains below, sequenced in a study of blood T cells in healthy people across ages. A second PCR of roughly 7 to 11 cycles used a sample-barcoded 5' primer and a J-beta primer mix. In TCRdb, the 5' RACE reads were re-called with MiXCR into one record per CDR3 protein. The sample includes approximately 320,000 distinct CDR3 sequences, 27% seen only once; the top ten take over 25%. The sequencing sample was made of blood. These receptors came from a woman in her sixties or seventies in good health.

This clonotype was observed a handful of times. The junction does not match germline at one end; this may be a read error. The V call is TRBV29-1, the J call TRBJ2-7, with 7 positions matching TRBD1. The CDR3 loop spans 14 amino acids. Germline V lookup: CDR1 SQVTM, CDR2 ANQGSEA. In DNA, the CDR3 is TGCAGCGTAGAAGACAGGGCAGAAGGCTACGAGCAGTACTTC. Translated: CSVEDRAEGYEQYF.

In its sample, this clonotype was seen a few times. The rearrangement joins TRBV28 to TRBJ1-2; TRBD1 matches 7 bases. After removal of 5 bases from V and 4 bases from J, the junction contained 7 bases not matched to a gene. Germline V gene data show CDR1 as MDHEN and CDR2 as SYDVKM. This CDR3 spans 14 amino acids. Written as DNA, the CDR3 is TGTGCCAGCAGTCCCCGGACAGGCGGCTATGGCTACACCTTC. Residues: CASSPRTGGYGYTF.

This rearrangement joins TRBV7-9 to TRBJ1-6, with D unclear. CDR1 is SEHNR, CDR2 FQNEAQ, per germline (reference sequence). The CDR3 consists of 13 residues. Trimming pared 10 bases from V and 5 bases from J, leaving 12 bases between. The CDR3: CAIGSEDNSPLHF. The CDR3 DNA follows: TGTGCCATCGGGTCAGAAGATAATTCACCCCTCCACTTT.

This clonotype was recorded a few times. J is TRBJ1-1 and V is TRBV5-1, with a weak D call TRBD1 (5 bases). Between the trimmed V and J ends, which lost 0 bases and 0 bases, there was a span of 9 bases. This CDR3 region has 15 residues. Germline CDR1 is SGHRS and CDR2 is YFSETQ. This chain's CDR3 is CASSLVTGMNTEAFF. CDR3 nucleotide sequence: TGCGCCAGCAGCTTGGTAACAGGCATGAACACTGAAGCTTTCTTT.

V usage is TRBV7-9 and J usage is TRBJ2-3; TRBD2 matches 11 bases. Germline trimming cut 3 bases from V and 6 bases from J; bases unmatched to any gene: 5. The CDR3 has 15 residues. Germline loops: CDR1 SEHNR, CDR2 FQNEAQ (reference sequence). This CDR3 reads CASSFRGTSGDTQYF. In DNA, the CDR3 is TGTGCCAGCAGCTTTAGAGGGACTAGCGGTGATACGCAGTATTTT. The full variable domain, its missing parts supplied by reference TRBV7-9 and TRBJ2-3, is DTGVSQNPRHKITKRGQNVTFRCDPISEHNRLYWYRQTLGQGPEFLTYFQNEAQLEKSRLLSDRFSAERPKGSFSTLEIQRTEQGDSAMYLCASSFRGTSGDTQYFGPGTRLTVL.